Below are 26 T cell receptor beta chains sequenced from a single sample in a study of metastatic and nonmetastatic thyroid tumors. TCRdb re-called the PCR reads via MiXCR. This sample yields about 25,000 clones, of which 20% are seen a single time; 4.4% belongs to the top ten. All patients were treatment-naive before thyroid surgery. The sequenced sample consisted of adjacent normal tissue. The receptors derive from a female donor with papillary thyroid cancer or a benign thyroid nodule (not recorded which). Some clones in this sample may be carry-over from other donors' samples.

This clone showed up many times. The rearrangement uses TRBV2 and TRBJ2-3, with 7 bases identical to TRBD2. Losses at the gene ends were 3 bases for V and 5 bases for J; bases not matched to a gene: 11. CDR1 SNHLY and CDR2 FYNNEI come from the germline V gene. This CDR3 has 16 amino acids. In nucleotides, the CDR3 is TGTGCCAGCAGTGATGATTCTAGCGGAGAGGGAGATACGCAGTATTTT. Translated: CASSDDSSGEGDTQYF.

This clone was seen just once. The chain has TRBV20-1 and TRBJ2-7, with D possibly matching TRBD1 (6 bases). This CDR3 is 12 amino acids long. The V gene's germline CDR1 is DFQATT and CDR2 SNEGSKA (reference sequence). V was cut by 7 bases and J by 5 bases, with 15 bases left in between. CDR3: CSDSGGGHEQYF. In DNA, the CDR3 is TGCAGTGATAGTGGGGGCGGGCACGAGCAGTACTTC.

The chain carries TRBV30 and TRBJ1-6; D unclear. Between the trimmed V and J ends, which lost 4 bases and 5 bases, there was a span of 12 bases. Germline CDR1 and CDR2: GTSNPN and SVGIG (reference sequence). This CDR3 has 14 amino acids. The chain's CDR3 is CAWIVASNNSPLHF. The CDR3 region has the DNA TGTGCCTGGATCGTGGCAAGTAATAATTCACCCCTCCACTTT.

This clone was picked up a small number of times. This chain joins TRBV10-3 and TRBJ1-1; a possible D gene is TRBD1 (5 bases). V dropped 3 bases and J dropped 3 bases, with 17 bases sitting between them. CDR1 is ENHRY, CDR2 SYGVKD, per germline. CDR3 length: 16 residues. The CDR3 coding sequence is TGTGCCATCAGTGATCAACGTGGGGGTGTGGACACTGAAGCTTTCTTT. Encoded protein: CAISDQRGGVDTEAFF.

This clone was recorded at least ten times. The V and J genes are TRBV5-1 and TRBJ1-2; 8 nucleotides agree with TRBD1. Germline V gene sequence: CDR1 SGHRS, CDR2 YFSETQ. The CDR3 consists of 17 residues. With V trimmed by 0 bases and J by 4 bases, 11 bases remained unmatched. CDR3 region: CASSLGAGGDLTYGYTF. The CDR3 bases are TGCGCCAGCAGCTTGGGGGCAGGGGGCGATCTGACCTATGGCTACACCTTC.

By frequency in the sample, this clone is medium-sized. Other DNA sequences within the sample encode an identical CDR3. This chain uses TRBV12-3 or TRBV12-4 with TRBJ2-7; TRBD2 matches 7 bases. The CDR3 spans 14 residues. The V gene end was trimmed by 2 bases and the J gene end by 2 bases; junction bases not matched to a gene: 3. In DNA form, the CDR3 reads TGTGCCAGCAGTTTACAGCGGGGCCCCTACGAGCAGTACTTC. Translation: CASSLQRGPYEQYF.

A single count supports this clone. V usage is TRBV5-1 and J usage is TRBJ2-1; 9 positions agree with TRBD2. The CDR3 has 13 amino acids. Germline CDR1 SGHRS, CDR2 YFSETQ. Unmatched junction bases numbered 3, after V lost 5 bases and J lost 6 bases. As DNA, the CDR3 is TGCGCCAGCAGTAGCGGGAGTTTCAATGAGCAGTTCTTC. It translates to CASSSGSFNEQFF.

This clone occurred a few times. DNA of the CDR3: TGTGCCTCATGGGACCACAACCGACCACCCCTCCACTTT. Its protein is CASWDHNRPPLHF. The V and J genes are TRBV6-2 or TRBV6-3 and TRBJ1-6; a possible D gene is TRBD1 (5 bases). The length of the CDR3 is 13 residues. V lost 11 bases to trimming and J lost 11 bases, with 19 bases between them. Germline loops: CDR1 MNHEY, CDR2 SVGEGT.

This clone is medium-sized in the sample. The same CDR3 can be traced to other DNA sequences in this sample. CDR3 loop: CASSSVDRGNTEAFF. The DNA for the CDR3 is TGTGCCAGCAGTTCGGTGGACAGGGGGAACACTGAAGCTTTCTTT. The chain recombines TRBV6-1 with TRBJ1-1; TRBD1 matches at 9 bases. Germline V gene lookup returns CDR1 MNHNS and CDR2 SASEGT. This CDR3 is built from 15 residues. Losses at the gene ends were 5 bases for V and 1 base for J; bases not matched to a gene: 5.

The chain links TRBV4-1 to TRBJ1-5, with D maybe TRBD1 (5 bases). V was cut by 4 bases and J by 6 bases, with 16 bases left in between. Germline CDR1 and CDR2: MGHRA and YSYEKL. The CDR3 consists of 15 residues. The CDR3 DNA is TGCGCCAGCAGCCCCTATTGGGGGAAGGGTCAGCCCCAGCATTTT. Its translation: CASSPYWGKGQPQHF.

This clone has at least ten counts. CDR3 loop: CAISEFTSYGYTF. CDR3 DNA: TGTGCCATCAGTGAGTTTACAAGCTATGGCTACACCTTC. The chain combines TRBV10-3 with TRBJ1-2; D remains ambiguous. CDR3 length: 13 residues. Germline V gene data show CDR1 as ENHRY and CDR2 as SYGVKD. V gave up 1 base and J gave up 4 bases, with 7 bases separating them.

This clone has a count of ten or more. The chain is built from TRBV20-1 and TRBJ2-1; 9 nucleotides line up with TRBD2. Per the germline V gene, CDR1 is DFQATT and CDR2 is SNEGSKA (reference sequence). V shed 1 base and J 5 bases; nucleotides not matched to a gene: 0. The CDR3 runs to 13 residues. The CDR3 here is CSARGTSDNEQFF. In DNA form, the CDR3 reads TGCAGTGCTAGAGGGACTAGCGACAATGAGCAGTTCTTC.

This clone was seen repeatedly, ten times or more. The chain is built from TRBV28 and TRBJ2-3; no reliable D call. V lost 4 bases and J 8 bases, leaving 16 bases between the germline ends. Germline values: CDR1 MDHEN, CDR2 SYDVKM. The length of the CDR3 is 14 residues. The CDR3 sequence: CASSSPLGWGTQYF. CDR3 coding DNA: TGTGCCAGCAGTTCCCCTTTGGGCTGGGGTACGCAGTATTTT.

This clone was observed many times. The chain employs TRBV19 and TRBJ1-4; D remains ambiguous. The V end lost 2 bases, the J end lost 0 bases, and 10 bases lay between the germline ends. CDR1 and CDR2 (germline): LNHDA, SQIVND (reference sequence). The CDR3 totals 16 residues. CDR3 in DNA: TGTGCCAGTAGTATATTTGGGAGGGCAACTAATGAAAAACTGTTTTTT. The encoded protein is CASSIFGRATNEKLFF.

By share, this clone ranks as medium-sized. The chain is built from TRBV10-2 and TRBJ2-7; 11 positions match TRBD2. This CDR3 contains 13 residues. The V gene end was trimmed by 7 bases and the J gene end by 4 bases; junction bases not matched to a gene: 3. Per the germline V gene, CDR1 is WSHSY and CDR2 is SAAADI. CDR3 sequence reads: CASMASGRYEQYF. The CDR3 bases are TGCGCCAGCATGGCTAGCGGGAGGTACGAGCAGTACTTC.

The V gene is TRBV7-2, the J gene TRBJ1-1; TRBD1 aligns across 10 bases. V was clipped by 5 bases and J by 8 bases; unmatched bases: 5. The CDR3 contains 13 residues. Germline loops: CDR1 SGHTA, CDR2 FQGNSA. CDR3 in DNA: TGTGCCAGCAGCGCGGACAGGGGGGACGAAGCTTTCTTT. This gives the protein CASSADRGDEAFF.

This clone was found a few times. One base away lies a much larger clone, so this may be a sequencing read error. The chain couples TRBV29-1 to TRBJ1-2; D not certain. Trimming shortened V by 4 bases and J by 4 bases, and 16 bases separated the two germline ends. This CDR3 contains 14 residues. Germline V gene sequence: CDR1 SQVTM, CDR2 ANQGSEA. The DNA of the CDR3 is TGCAGCGTTGTACCGGGGTCAGTCGGCTATGGCTACACCTTC. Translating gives CSVVPGSVGYGYTF.

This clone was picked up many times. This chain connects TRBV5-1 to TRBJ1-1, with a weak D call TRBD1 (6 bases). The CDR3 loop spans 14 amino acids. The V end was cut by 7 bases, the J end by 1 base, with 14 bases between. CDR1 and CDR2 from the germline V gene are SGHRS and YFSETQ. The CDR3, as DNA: TGCGCCAGCGCCAAGGACAGATCGAACACTGAAGCTTTCTTT. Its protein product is CASAKDRSNTEAFF.

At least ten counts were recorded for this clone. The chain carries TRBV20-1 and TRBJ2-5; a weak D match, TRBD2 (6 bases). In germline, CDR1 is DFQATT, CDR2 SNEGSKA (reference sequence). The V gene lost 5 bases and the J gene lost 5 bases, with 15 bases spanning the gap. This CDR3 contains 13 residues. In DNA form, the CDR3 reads TGCAGTGCTTGGGACTCGGGCCCGGAGACCCAGTACTTC. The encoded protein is CSAWDSGPETQYF.

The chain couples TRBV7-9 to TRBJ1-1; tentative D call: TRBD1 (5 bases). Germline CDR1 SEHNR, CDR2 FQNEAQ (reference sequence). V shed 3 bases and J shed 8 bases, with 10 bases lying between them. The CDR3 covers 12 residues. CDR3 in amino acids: CASSFREAEAFF. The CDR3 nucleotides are TGTGCCAGCAGCTTCAGGGAAGCGGAAGCTTTCTTT.

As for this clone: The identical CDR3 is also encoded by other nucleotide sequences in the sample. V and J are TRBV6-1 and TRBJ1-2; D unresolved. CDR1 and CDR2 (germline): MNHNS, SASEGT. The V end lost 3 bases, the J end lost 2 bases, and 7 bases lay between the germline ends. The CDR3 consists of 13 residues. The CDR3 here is CASSERKNYGYTF. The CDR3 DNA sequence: TGTGCCAGCAGTGAGCGGAAAAACTATGGCTACACCTTC.

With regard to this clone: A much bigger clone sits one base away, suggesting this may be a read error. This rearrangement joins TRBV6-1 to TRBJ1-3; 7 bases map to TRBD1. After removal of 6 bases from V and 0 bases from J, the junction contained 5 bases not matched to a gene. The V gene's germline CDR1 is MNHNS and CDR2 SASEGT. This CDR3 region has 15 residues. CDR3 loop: CASSQQGFSGNTIYF. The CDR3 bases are TGTGCCAGCAGCCAACAGGGGTTCTCTGGAAACACCATATATTTT.

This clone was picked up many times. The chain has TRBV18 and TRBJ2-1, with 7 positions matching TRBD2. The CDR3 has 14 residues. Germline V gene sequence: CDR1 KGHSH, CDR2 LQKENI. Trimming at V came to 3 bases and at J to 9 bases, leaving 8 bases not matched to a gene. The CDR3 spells CASSPPTSVTEQFF. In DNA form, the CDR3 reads TGTGCCAGCTCACCTCCTACTAGCGTAACTGAGCAGTTCTTC.

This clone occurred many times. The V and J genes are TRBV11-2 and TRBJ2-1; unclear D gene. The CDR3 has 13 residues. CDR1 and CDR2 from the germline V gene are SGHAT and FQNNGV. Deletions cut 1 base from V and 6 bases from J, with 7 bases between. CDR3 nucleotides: TGTGCCAGCAGCTTAGGATTACCCAATGAGCAGTTCTTC. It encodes CASSLGLPNEQFF.

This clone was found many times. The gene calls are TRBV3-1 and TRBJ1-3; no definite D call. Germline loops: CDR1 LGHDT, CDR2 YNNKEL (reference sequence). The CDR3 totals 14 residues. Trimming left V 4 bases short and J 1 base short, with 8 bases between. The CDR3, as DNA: TGTGCCAGCAGCCGGAAAGGATCTGGAAACACCATATATTTT. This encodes CASSRKGSGNTIYF.

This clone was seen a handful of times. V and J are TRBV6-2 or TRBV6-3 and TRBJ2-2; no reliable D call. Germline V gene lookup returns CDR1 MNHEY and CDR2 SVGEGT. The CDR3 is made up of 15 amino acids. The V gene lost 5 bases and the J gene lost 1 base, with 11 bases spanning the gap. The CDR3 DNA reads TGTGCCAGCAGTCTCCATAGCCGGAACACCGGGGAGCTGTTTTTT. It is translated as CASSLHSRNTGELFF.